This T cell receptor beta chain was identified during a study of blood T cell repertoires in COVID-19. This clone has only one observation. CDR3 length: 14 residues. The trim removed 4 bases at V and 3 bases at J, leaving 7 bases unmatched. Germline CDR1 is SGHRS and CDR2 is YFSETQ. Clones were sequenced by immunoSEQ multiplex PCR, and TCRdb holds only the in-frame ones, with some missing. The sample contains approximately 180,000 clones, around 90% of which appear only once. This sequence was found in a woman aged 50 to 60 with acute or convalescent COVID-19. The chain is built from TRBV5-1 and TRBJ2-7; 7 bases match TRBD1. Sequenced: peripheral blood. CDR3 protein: CASSATGEVYEQYF. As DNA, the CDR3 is TGCGCCAGCAGCGCAACAGGGGAAGTCTACGAGCAGTACTTC.